This T cell receptor beta chain originates from a study of CD4+ T cells in melanoma (dated by TCRdb to between 2022 and 2023). With regard to the full study: The study examined neoantigen-specific CD4+ T cells in human melanoma. What the research found in general, with its limitations: The report described a correlation between neoantigen-specific CD4+ T cells and the function of CD8+ T cells, macrophages and B cells. Diverse differentiation states were reported to be shown by neoantigen-specific CD4+ T cells in melanoma.

The donors were people with melanoma. Comment on this clone: Its specific antigen is unknown. Per-base qualities were not stored, and no clone one base away is much larger.

Including the terminal cysteine and phenylalanine, the CDR3 comprises 14 residues. Only the CDR3 portion is preserved as DNA: 42 bases, with reading frame beginning at the first base. V is reduced by 5 bases and J by 0 bases, leaving a spacing of 8 bases between them. The germline V gene specifies SGHVS as CDR1 and FNYEAQ as CDR2. The library was obtained by the immunoSEQ multiplex PCR assay. TCRdb obtained this table from immuneACCESS and retained in-frame rearrangements with V and J assigned. These tables miss some clones; where compared with another copy, unresolved V genes account for less than half of the shortfall, and the remainder is unexplained. The sample table lists around 13,000 clones, 68% of them with a count of one. The top ten hold 15% to 20% of the sample.

Recombination connected TRBV7-6 to TRBJ1-3; a tentative D match to TRBD1 spans 5 bases. Material: cells from a culture (not recorded whether cultured in vitro). This TCR was sampled from a human donor with melanoma. The DNA sequence is TGTGCCAGCAGCAGGGACTTCTCTGGAAACACCATATATTTT. Translated, it reads CASSRDFSGNTIYF.